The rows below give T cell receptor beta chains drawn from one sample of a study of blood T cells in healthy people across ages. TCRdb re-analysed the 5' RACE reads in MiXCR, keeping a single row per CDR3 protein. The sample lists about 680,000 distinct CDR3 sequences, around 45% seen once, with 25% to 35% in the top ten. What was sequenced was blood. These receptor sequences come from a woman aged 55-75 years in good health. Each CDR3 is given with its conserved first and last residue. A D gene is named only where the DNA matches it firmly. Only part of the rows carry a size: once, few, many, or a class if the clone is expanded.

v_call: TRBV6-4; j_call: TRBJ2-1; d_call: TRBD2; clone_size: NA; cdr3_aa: CASSDSSLAGVSEQFF; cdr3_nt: TGTGCCAGCAGTGACTCGAGCCTAGCGGGAGTTAGTGAGCAGTTCTTC
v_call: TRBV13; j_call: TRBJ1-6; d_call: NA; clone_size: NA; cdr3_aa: CASSLGVREGSPLHF; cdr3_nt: TGTGCCAGCAGCTTAGGGGTCAGGGAAGGTTCACCCCTCCACTTT
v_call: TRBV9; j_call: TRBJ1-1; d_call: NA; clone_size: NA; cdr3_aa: CASSRSGTPEAFF; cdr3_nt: TGTGCCAGCAGTCGATCGGGAACCCCTGAAGCTTTCTTT
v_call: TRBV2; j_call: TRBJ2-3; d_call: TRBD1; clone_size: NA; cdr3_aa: CASRRRDRGRERTDTQYF; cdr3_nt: TGTGCCAGCCGCCGCCGGGACAGGGGGCGGGAAAGGACAGATACGCAGTATTTT
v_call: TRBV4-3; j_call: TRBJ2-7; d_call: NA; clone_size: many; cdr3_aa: CASSQGTVSYEQYF; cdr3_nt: TGCGCCAGCAGCCAAGGGACAGTTTCCTACGAGCAGTACTTC
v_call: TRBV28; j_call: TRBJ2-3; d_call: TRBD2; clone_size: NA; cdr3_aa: CASIDGGGDTQYF; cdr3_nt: TGTGCCAGCATAGACGGCGGGGGAGATACGCAGTATTTT
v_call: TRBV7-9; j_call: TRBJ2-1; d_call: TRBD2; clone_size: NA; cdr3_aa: CASSPRRGGSWDEQFF; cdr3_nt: TGTGCCAGCAGCCCCCGTCGTGGCGGGAGTTGGGATGAGCAGTTCTTC
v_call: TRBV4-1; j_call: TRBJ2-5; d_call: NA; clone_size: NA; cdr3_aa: CASSQGPVNRVGETQYF; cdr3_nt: TGCGCCAGCAGCCAAGGCCCCGTTAATAGGGTGGGAGAGACCCAGTACTTC
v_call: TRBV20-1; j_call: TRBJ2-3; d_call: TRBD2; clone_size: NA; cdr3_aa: CSARGELAGQYF; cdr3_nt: TGCAGTGCTAGAGGTGAGCTAGCGGGGCAGTATTTT
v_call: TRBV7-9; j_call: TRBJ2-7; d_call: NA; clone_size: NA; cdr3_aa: CASSVEKTSYEQYF; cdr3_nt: TGTGCCAGCAGCGTAGAGAAGACGAGCTACGAGCAGTACTTC
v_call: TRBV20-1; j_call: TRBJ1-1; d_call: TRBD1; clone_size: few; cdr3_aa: CSAPGQGKNTEAFF; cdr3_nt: TGCAGTGCCCCGGGACAGGGTAAGAACACTGAAGCTTTCTTT
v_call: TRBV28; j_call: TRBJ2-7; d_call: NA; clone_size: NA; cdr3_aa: CASSYTLSYERYF; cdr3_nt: TGTGCCAGCAGTTACACACTCTCCTACGAGCGGTACTTC
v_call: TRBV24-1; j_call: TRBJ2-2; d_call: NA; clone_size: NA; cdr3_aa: CATSDHGTGELFF; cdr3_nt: TGTGCCACCAGTGATCATGGGACCGGGGAGCTGTTTTTT
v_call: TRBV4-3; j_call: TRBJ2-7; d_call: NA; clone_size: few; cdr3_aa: CASSQAWTPQGLYEQYF; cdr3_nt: TGCGCCAGCAGCCAAGCTTGGACTCCACAGGGTCTCTACGAGCAGTACTTC
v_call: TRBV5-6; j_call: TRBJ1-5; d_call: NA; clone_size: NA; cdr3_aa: CASSLGGLTGNQPQHF; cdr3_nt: TGTGCCAGCAGCTTGGGGGGGTTAACCGGCAATCAGCCCCAGCATTTT
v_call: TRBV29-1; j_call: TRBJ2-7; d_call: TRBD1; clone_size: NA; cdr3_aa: CSVDTGTGGIEQYF; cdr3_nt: TGCAGCGTTGATACCGGGACAGGGGGCATCGAGCAGTACTTC
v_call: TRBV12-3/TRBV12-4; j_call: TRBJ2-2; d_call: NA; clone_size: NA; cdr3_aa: CASSLRVGTGELFF; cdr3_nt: TGTGCCAGCAGTTTAAGGGTGGGCACCGGGGAGCTGTTTTTT
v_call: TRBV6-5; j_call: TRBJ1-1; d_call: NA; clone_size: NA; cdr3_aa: CASSGTDKNTEAFF; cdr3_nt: TGTGCCAGCAGTGGGACCGATAAAAACACTGAAGCTTTCTTT
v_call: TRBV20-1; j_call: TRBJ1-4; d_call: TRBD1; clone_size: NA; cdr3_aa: CSASDRGLEKLFF; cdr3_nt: TGCAGTGCTAGTGACAGGGGGCTTGAAAAACTGTTTTTT
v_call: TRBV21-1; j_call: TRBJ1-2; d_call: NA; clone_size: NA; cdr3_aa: CASGGGDRLGGYTF; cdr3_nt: TGTGCCAGCGGCGGCGGCGACCGGCTGGGAGGCTACACCTTC
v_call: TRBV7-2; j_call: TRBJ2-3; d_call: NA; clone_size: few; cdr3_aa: CASSLVGKAGTDTQYF; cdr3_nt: TGTGCCAGCAGCTTAGTTGGGAAAGCGGGCACAGATACGCAGTATTTT
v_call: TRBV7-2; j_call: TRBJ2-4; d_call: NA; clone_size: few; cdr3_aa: CASSFQGKNIQYF; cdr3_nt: TGTGCCAGCAGCTTTCAGGGGAAAAACATTCAGTACTTC
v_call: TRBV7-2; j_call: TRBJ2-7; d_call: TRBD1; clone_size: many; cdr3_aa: CASSLVTGPSYEQYF; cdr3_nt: TGTGCCAGCAGCTTAGTGACAGGGCCCTCCTACGAGCAGTACTTC
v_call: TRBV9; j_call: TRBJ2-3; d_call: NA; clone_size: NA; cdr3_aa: CASSPKELGATPSTDTQYF; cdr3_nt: TGTGCCAGCAGCCCAAAAGAACTGGGAGCGACACCTAGCACAGATACGCAGTATTTT
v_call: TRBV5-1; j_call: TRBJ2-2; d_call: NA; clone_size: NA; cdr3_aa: CASSLELNTGELFF; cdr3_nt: TGCGCCAGCAGCTTGGAACTGAACACCGGGGAGCTGTTTTTT
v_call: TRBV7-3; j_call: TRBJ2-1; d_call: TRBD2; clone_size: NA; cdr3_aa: CASSLRMTSRYNEQFF; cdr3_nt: TGTGCCAGCAGCTTAAGGATGACTAGCAGATACAATGAGCAGTTCTTC
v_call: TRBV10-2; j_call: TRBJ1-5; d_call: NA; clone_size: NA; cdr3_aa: CASSESWGGSNQPQHF; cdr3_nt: TGCGCCAGCAGTGAGTCCTGGGGAGGGAGCAATCAGCCCCAGCATTTT
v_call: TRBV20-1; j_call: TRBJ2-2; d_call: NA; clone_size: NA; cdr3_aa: CSASGLINTGELFF; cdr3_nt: TGCAGTGCCTCGGGACTTATTAACACCGGGGAGCTGTTTTTT
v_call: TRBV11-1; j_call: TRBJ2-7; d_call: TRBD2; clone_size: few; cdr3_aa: CASSLVGAGVDTYEQYF; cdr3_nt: TGTGCCAGCAGCTTAGTCGGTGCGGGAGTCGATACCTACGAGCAGTACTTC
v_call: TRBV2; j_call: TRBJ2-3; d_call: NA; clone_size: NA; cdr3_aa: CASSTITDTQYF; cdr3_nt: TGTGCCAGCAGTACCATCACAGATACGCAGTATTTT
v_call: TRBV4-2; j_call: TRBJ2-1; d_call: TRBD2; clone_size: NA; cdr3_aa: CASSQDRLAIYNEQFF; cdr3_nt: TGTGCCAGCAGCCAAGACAGACTAGCGATCTACAATGAGCAGTTCTTC
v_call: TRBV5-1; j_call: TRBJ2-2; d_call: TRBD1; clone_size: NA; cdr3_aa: CASSTRTGSGELFF; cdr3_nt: TGCGCCAGCAGCACCCGGACAGGGTCCGGGGAGCTGTTTTTT
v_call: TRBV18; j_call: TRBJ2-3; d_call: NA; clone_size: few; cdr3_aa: CASSPSQDTQYF; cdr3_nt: TGTGCCAGCTCACCCTCTCAAGATACGCAGTATTTT
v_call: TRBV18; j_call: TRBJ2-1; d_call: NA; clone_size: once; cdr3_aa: CASSPYTEQFF; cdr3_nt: TGTGCCAGCTCACCATACACTGAGCAGTTCTTC
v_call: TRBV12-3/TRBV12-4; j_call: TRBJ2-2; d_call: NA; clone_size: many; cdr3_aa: CASSRGTGELFF; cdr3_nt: TGTGCCAGCAGTAGGGGTACCGGGGAGCTGTTTTTT
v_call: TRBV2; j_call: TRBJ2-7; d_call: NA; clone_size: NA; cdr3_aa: CASSPPWGALNEQYF; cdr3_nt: TGTGCCAGCAGCCCTCCTTGGGGGGCGTTGAACGAGCAGTACTTC